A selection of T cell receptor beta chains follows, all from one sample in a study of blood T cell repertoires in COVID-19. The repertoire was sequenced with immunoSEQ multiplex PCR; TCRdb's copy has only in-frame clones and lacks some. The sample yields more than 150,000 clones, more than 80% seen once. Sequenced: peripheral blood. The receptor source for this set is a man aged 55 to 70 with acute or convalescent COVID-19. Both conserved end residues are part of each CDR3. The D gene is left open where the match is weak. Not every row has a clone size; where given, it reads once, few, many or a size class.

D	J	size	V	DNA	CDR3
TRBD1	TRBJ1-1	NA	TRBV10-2	TGCGCCAGCAGATCGGACAGGCGAGGGACTGAAGCTTTCTTT	CASRSDRRGTEAFF
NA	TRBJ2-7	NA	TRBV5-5	TGTGCCAGCAGCTTGGGGACTCCGAGCTCCTACGAGCAGTACTTC	CASSLGTPSSYEQYF
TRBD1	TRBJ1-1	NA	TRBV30	TGTGCCTGGAGACCAGGACAGGGGGTGGACACTGAAGCTTTCTTT	CAWRPGQGVDTEAFF
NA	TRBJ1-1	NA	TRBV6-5	TGTGCCAGCAGCCGGGACATTTGGAACACTGAAGCTTTCTTT	CASSRDIWNTEAFF
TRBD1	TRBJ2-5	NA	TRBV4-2	TGTGCCAGCAGCCGCCAAACTACAGGGGTGGTAGAGACCCAGTACTTC	CASSRQTTGVVETQYF
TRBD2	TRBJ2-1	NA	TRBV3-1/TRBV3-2	TGTGCCAGCAGCCTCATGTTGGCGGGGGGAGGGAATGAGCAGTTCTTC	CASSLMLAGGGNEQFF
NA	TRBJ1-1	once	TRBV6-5	TGTGCCAGCAGTTACTCGGGAGGGACTGAAGCTTTCTTT	CASSYSGGTEAFF
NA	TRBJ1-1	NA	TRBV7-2	TGTGCCAGCAGCTTACAAAACCGGGGGAACACTGAAGCTTTCTTT	CASSLQNRGNTEAFF
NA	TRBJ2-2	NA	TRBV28	TGTGCCAGCAGTTTATCCCAGGGCACCACCGGGGAGCTGTTTTTT	CASSLSQGTTGELFF
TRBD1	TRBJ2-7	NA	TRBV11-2	TGTGCCAGCAGCTTAGTAGGGACAGGGGGCGAGCAGTACTTC	CASSLVGTGGEQYF
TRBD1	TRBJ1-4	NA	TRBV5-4	TGTGCCAGCAGCGCCCGAGGACAGGGTAAAGCCACTAATGAAAAACTGTTTTTT	CASSARGQGKATNEKLFF
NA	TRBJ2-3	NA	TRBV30	TGTGCCTCCTGGTCTATGGCAGATACGCAGTATTTT	CASWSMADTQYF
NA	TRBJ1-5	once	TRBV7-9	TGTGCCAGCAGCCCCTCGACAGGAACGGGCAATCAGCCCCAGCATTTT	CASSPSTGTGNQPQHF
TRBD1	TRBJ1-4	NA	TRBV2	TGTGCCAGCAGCAGGGACAGGGGAGGCGAAAAACTGTTTTTT	CASSRDRGGEKLFF
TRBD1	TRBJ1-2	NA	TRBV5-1	TGCGCCAGCAGCCCTGTAGGGACAGGAGTAGGGGGGAACTATGGCTACACCTTC	CASSPVGTGVGGNYGYTF
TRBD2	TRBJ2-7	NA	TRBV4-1	TGCGCCAGCAGCCAAGGACTAGCGGTCTCCTACGAGCAGTACTTC	CASSQGLAVSYEQYF
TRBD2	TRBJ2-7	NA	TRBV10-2	TGCGCCAGCAGCGCAAGCGGGGGGGCGGCCTACGAGCAGTACTTC	CASSASGGAAYEQYF
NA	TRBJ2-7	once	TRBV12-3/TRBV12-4	TGTGCCAGCAATAGGAGAGGGTTCTACGAGCAGTACTTC	CASNRRGFYEQYF
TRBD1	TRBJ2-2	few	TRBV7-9	TGTGCCAGCAGCTTAGGGGACAGGCAGAACACCGGGGAGCTGTTTTTT	CASSLGDRQNTGELFF
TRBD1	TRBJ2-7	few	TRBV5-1	TGCGCCAGCAGCTTGGGGCAGGGGGCGTACGAGCAGTACTTC	CASSLGQGAYEQYF
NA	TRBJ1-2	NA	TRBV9	TGTGCCAGCAGCGTAGGGGAGGGCAACTATGGCTACACCTTC	CASSVGEGNYGYTF
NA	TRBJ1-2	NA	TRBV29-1	TGCAGCGCCGGGGACTATGGCTACACCTTC	CSAGDYGYTF
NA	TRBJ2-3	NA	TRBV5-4	TGTGCCAGCAGCCCGGAGGGCACAGATACGCAGTATTTT	CASSPEGTDTQYF
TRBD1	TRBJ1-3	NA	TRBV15	TGTGCCACCAGCAGGGACAGGGCCTCTGGAAACACCATATATTTT	CATSRDRASGNTIYF
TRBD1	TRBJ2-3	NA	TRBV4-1	TGCGCCAGCAGCACCCGGACAGGGGAGGAAGATACGCAGTATTTT	CASSTRTGEEDTQYF
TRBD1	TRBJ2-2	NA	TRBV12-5	TGTGCTAGTGGCTTAAACCCGGGACAGGGTGGCACCGGGGAGCTGTTTTTT	CASGLNPGQGGTGELFF
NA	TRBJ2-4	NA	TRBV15	TGTGCCACCAGCAGAGATTACACGCGGACGAGTGGCGGGGAGTACTTC	CATSRDYTRTSGGEYF
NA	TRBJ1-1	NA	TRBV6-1	TGTGCCAGCAGTGAGAGTAGTGAAGCTTTCTTT	CASSESSEAFF
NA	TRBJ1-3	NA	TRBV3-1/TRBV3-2	TGTGCCAGCAGCCATACGGAGGGAAACACCATATATTTT	CASSHTEGNTIYF
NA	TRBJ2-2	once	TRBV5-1	TGCGCCAGCAGCCTTGTCCCGGGCAGGGGGGCTCAAGAATCCGGGGAGCTGTTTTTT	CASSLVPGRGAQESGELFF
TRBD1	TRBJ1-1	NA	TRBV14	TGTGCCAGCAGCCAAGCCAGGGGGTTCACTGAAGCTTTCTTT	CASSQARGFTEAFF
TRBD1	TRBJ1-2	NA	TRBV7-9	TGTGCCAGCAGACCGACAGGGGGCTCTGGCTACACCTTC	CASRPTGGSGYTF
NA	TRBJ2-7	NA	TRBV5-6	TGTGCCAGCAGCTTGGTGGCCAGCTCCTACGAGCAGTACTTC	CASSLVASSYEQYF
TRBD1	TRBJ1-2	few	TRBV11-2	TGTGCCAGCAGCTTAGGACAGGGGGCCAACACCTTC	CASSLGQGANTF
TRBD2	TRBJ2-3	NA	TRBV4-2	TGTGCCAGCAGCCCGACTAGCGGGGGGGCGACTGCAGATACGCAGTATTTT	CASSPTSGGATADTQYF
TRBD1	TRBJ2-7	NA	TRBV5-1	TGCGCCAGCAGCTTGGGGCGACAGGGTGTCTTTGCCTACGAGCAGTACTTC	CASSLGRQGVFAYEQYF
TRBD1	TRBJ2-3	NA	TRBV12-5	TGTGCTAGTGGTTTGAGGTATTGGACAGGGGAGGTCACAGATACGCAGTATTTT	CASGLRYWTGEVTDTQYF
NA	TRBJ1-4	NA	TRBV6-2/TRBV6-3	TGTGCCAGCAGCACTGGGACTTCTCGGGCGGTTGAAAAACTGTTTTTT	CASSTGTSRAVEKLFF
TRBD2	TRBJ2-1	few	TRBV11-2	TGTGCCAGCAGCTTAAGGACTAGCGGGGGTTACTACAATGAGCAGTTCTTC	CASSLRTSGGYYNEQFF
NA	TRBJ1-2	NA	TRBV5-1	TGCGCCAGCAGCTTGGTTACAGGGACGGATGGCTACACCTTC	CASSLVTGTDGYTF
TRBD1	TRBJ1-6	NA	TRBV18	TGTGCCAGCTCACGGGACAGGAAAAATTCACCCCTCCACTTT	CASSRDRKNSPLHF
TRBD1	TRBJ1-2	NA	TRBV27	TGTGCCAGCAGTTTGACCGGGACAGCTAACTATGGCTACACCTTC	CASSLTGTANYGYTF
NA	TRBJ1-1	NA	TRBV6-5	TGTGCCAGCAGGGGGCGCATGAACACTGAAGCTTTCTTT	CASRGRMNTEAFF
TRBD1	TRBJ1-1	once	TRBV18	TGTGCCAGCTCACCCCCTCGGACAGGGACTGAAGCTTTCTTT	CASSPPRTGTEAFF
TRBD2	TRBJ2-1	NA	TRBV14	TGTGCCAGCAGCATGCGGCTAGCGGGGGTGATCAATGAGCAGTTCTTC	CASSMRLAGVINEQFF
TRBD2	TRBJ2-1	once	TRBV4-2	TGTGCCAGCAGCCAAGATCTATATTCTAGCGGGCTTTACAATGAGCAGTTCTTC	CASSQDLYSSGLYNEQFF
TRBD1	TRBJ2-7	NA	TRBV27	TGTGCCAGCAGTCGGACCGGCAGGGGGCAGTACGAGCAGTACTTC	CASSRTGRGQYEQYF
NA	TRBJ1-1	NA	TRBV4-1	TGCGCCAGCAGCCGGGAGCGGGGGGCGGCTTTCTTT	CASSRERGAAFF
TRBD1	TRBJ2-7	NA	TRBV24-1	TGTGCCACCGTCAACAAGGACAGGGTGTCCTACGAGCAGTACTTC	CATVNKDRVSYEQYF
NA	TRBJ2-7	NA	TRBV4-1	TGCGCCAGCAGCCAATTAGGGGATGGATACGAGCAGTACTTC	CASSQLGDGYEQYF
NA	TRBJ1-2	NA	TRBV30	TGTGCCTGGAGTGATATGTATGGCTACACCTTC	CAWSDMYGYTF
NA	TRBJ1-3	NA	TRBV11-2	TGTGCCAGCAGCTCCGCGGTGGGCTCTGGAAACACCATATATTTT	CASSSAVGSGNTIYF